The clone carrying this T cell receptor (beta chain) has only a few counts. Its specificity is not known. This specimen belongs to a study of blood T cells in healthy people across ages. Germline loops: CDR1 SGDLS, CDR2 YYNGEE. The CDR3 runs to 15 residues. The ends were cut back, 5 bases at V and 9 bases at J, with 18 bases in the middle. Through a sample-barcoded 5' primer and a J-beta primer mix, a second PCR was run for roughly 7 to 11 cycles. TCRdb re-derived calls from the 5' RACE reads in MiXCR, one entry per CDR3 protein. The table lists 1.5 million or so distinct CDR3 sequences, 40% to 50% of them singletons, with roughly 7.9% in the top ten. General study findings and limits: There were more naive CD4+ cells and higher diversity in long-lived donors than in aged donors.

Sequenced material: blood. This sequence originates from a young woman in good health. The chain has TRBV9 and TRBJ2-6; a weak D match, TRBD2 (6 bases). CDR3 in DNA: TGTGCCAGCAGTGAAGGCGGGACCCCAGTCAACGTCCTGACTTTC. It is translated as CASSEGGTPVNVLTF.